Below are 25 T cell receptor beta chains sequenced from a single sample in a study of lymphopenia after photon versus proton radiotherapy (dated 2019 in TCRdb). The library was made by the immunoSEQ multiplex PCR assay. TCRdb obtained this table from immuneACCESS and retained in-frame rearrangements with V and J assigned. These tables miss some clones; where compared with another copy, unresolved V genes account for less than half of the shortfall, and the remainder is unexplained. This sample has about 18,000 clones in its table, and more than 85% of those were observed once. 1.7% of the sample is taken by the ten largest. Sequenced here: peripheral blood, sampled from a patient treated with photon-based radiotherapy. The receptors stem from a woman aged 40 to 49 with cholangiocarcinoma.

J is TRBJ1-1 and V is TRBV5-1, with D perhaps matching TRBD1 (6 bases). The CDR3 is made up of 14 amino acids. Germline V gene lookup returns CDR1 SGHRS and CDR2 YFSETQ. V was pared by 1 base and J by 1 base, with 8 bases between. The CDR3 nucleotides are TGCGCCAGCAGCTTGCAAGGGGGGAACACTGAAGCTTTCTTT. As protein: CASSLQGGNTEAFF.

This chain connects TRBV30 to TRBJ1-6; no definite D call. The germline gives CDR1 GTSNPN, CDR2 SVGIG (reference sequence). V lost 2 bases to trimming and J lost 2 bases, with 13 bases between them. This CDR3 region has 16 residues. CDR3 protein: CAWSKWAVTYNSPLHF. The CDR3 DNA reads as TGTGCCTGGAGTAAGTGGGCAGTTACCTATAATTCACCCCTCCACTTT. Using reference TRBV30 and TRBJ1-6 for the parts outside the CDR3, the full variable domain is SQTIHQWPATLVQPVGSPLSLECTVEGTSNPNLYWYRQAAGRGLQLLFYSVGIGQISSEVPQNLSASRPQDRQFILSSKKLLLSDSGFYLCAWSKWAVTYNSPLHFGNGTRLTVT.

This rearrangement joins TRBV7-9 to TRBJ1-2; weak D call: TRBD1 (5 bases). The V end was cut by 4 bases, the J end by 6 bases, with 12 bases between. The CDR3 extends over 13 amino acids. Germline CDR1 is SEHNR and CDR2 is FQNEAQ (reference sequence). The CDR3 loop reads CASSYLGGDGYTF. The CDR3 DNA sequence: TGTGCCAGCAGCTACTTGGGGGGAGATGGCTACACCTTC.

The chain carries TRBV29-1 and TRBJ1-1; TRBD1 aligns across 7 bases. V shed 4 bases, J shed 3 bases, and the junction held 5 bases outside the gene matches. CDR1 and CDR2 (germline): SQVTM, ANQGSEA. This CDR3 comprises 13 residues. The CDR3: CSVVTGTDTEAFF. The CDR3 coding sequence is TGCAGCGTTGTAACGGGGACAGACACTGAAGCTTTCTTT.

The chain recombines TRBV28 with TRBJ1-2; 9 bases are shared with TRBD1. CDR1 and CDR2 (germline): MDHEN, SYDVKM. The CDR3 runs 16 residues. With V trimmed by 5 bases and J by 6 bases, 13 bases remained unmatched. CDR3 sequence reads: CASSATGGRFKNGYTF. The CDR3, as DNA: TGTGCCAGCAGTGCAACAGGGGGCAGGTTTAAGAATGGCTACACCTTC.

This CDR3 is CASSSGTFSTAFF. The CDR3 nucleotides read TGTGCCAGCAGTTCAGGGACATTTTCTACAGCTTTCTTT. This rearrangement joins TRBV28 to TRBJ1-1; the D gene is possibly TRBD1 (6 bases). Trimming pared 4 bases from V and 10 bases from J, leaving 16 bases between. CDR1 MDHEN and CDR2 SYDVKM come from the germline V gene. The CDR3 has 13 amino acids.

The rearrangement joins TRBV7-9 to TRBJ1-2, with D uncertain. V shed 2 bases and J shed 4 bases, with 20 bases lying between them. There are 17 residues in the CDR3. The germline V gene encodes CDR1 SEHNR and CDR2 FQNEAQ (reference sequence). The CDR3 here is CASSLSSTGSTAYGYTF. The CDR3 bases are TGTGCCAGCAGCTTATCCTCCACGGGCTCGACGGCCTATGGCTACACCTTC.

This clone was recorded only once. The chain employs TRBV5-1 and TRBJ2-5, with D perhaps matching TRBD2 (5 bases). The germline gives CDR1 SGHRS, CDR2 YFSETQ. The CDR3 runs 14 residues. Trimming took 3 bases from V and 1 from J, leaving 10 bases between them. This CDR3 is CASSSEGIQETQYF. The CDR3 coding sequence is TGCGCCAGCAGCTCCGAGGGTATCCAAGAGACCCAGTACTTC.

This rearrangement joins TRBV7-9 to TRBJ2-5, with 9 bases that match TRBD2. In germline, CDR1 is SEHNR, CDR2 FQNEAQ (reference sequence). Trimming removed 3 bases from V and 7 bases from J; junction bases left unmatched: 6. The length of the CDR3 is 14 residues. In DNA, the CDR3 is TGTGCCAGCAGCTTGACTAGCGGTGGGTTGACCCAGTACTTC. Translation gives CASSLTSGGLTQYF.

J is TRBJ1-2 and V is TRBV6-1, with 7 bases identical to TRBD1. V gave up 4 bases and J gave up 2 bases; unmatched junction bases: 7. CDR1 and CDR2 (germline): MNHNS, SASEGT. The CDR3 sequence is 15 residues long. The CDR3 DNA reads as TGTGCCAGCAGTGGCCGGGACAGCGTAAACTATGGCTACACCTTC. Protein sequence: CASSGRDSVNYGYTF.

The chain has TRBV7-2 and TRBJ2-7; unclear D gene. The CDR3 spans 14 residues. Germline V CDR1 and CDR2: SGHTA, FQGNSA. V was shortened by 4 bases and J by 3 bases, with 13 bases between the two germline ends. The CDR3 reads CASSSALGVYEQYF. CDR3 coding DNA: TGTGCCAGCAGCTCGGCCCTCGGAGTCTACGAGCAGTACTTC.

CDR3 sequence reads: CASSEAQPQHF. In DNA, the CDR3 is TGTGCCAGCAGTGAAGCCCAGCCCCAGCATTTT. The chain uses TRBV6-1 and TRBJ1-5, with unresolved D. The germline gives CDR1 MNHNS, CDR2 SASEGT. This CDR3 spans 11 amino acids. V dropped 0 bases and J dropped 7 bases, with 1 base sitting between them.

This sequence joins TRBV6-5 and TRBJ1-2; D is undetermined. The CDR3 is made up of 15 amino acids. V lost 6 bases, J lost 3 bases, and 17 bases lay in between. From germline, CDR1 is MNHEY and CDR2 SVGAGI. CDR3 DNA: TGTGCCAGCAGGTCCGGCGGTCAAGTTCACTATGGCTACACCTTC. It translates to CASRSGGQVHYGYTF.

The rearrangement joins TRBV7-9 to TRBJ1-6, with D uncertain. From germline, CDR1 is SEHNR and CDR2 FQNEAQ (reference sequence). The V end lost 0 bases, the J end lost 5 bases, and 8 bases lay between the germline ends. The CDR3 contains 15 residues. The CDR3 loop is CASSLALPHNSPLHF. CDR3 nucleotide sequence: TGTGCCAGCAGCTTAGCGCTCCCCCATAATTCACCCCTCCACTTT. The full variable domain, completed using reference TRBV7-9 and TRBJ1-6, is DTGVSQNPRHKITKRGQNVTFRCDPISEHNRLYWYRQTLGQGPEFLTYFQNEAQLEKSRLLSDRFSAERPKGSFSTLEIQRTEQGDSAMYLCASSLALPHNSPLHFGNGTRLTVT.

V is TRBV19 and J is TRBJ1-2; D not certain. Germline CDR1 reads LNHDA; CDR2 reads SQIVND (reference sequence). The CDR3 contains 13 residues. The germline V and J ends were trimmed by 3 bases and 8 bases, with 13 bases remaining between them. The CDR3 region has the DNA TGTGCCAGTAGTATGGCCCTAGGAGAGGGCTACACCTTC. Its translation is CASSMALGEGYTF.

This CDR3 is CASTGSSVRDTQYF. CDR3 bases: TGCGCCAGCACCGGGAGTAGCGTTCGAGATACGCAGTATTTT. The chain employs TRBV10-2 and TRBJ2-3, with a possible D match to TRBD2 (6 bases). V was trimmed by 7 bases and J by 5 bases, leaving 16 bases between them. The CDR3 sequence is 14 residues long. CDR1 is WSHSY, CDR2 SAAADI, per germline.

Turning to this clone: A read error may account for a junction end that differs from germline. As DNA, the CDR3 is TGTGTCAGCAGCTTAGCAGGATCAGGCTACGAGCAGTACTTC. It encodes CVSSLAGSGYEQYF. J is TRBJ2-7 and V is TRBV11-3, with no clear D. Germline values: CDR1 SGHNT, CDR2 YENEEA. The CDR3 spans 14 residues.

This clone was recorded a few times. The chain recombines TRBV6-1 with TRBJ1-6; D is ambiguous. The V end was cut by 2 bases, the J end by 9 bases, with 11 bases between. The CDR3 extends over 14 amino acids. Per germline, CDR1 MNHNS and CDR2 SASEGT. Written as DNA, the CDR3 is TGTGCCAGCAGTGAAAGGGATGGAGGTTCACCCCTCCACTTT. It specifies CASSERDGGSPLHF.

The chain recombines TRBV6-5 with TRBJ2-1; 10 bases fit TRBD2. CDR3 length: 14 residues. V lost 8 bases to trimming and J lost 9 bases; unmatched junction nucleotides: 10. Germline CDR1 MNHEY, CDR2 SVGAGI. CDR3 sequence reads: CASLTLAGEGEQFF. CDR3 in DNA: TGTGCCAGCTTAACTCTAGCGGGAGAGGGTGAGCAGTTCTTC.

J is TRBJ2-1 and V is TRBV5-4, with a tentative D call TRBD1 (5 bases). Per germline, CDR1 SGHNT and CDR2 YYREEE (reference sequence). CDR3 length: 16 amino acids. Trimming left V 0 bases short and J 0 bases short, with 10 bases between. The CDR3, as DNA: TGTGCCAGCAGCTTGGAGTGGGGCAGCTCCTACAATGAGCAGTTCTTC. This encodes CASSLEWGSSYNEQFF.

The chain uses TRBV19 and TRBJ1-1; D uncertain. The germline V gene encodes CDR1 LNHDA and CDR2 SQIVND (reference sequence). Trimming took off 5 bases at V and 2 bases at J, with 12 bases between the two ends. This CDR3 comprises 14 residues. CDR3: CASSAPMANTEAFF. CDR3 bases: TGTGCCAGTAGTGCCCCCATGGCTAACACTGAAGCTTTCTTT. Full variable domain (remainder filled in from reference TRBV19 and TRBJ1-1): DGGITQSPKYLFRKEGQNVTLSCEQNLNHDAMYWYRQDPGQGLRLIYYSQIVNDFQKGDIAEGYSVSREKKESFPLTVTSAQKNPTAFYLCASSAPMANTEAFFGQGTRLTVV.

This sequence joins TRBV7-9 and TRBJ2-7; D uncertain. Germline lookup yields CDR1 SEHNR and CDR2 FQNEAQ (reference sequence). There are 13 residues in the CDR3. V was clipped by 5 bases and J by 7 bases, with 15 bases between them. The chain's CDR3 is CASSPSGAREQYF. The CDR3 bases are TGTGCCAGCAGCCCCTCAGGAGCCCGTGAGCAGTACTTC. The full variable domain, in which reference TRBV7-9 and TRBJ2-7 provide the parts outside the CDR3, is DTGVSQNPRHKITKRGQNVTFRCDPISEHNRLYWYRQTLGQGPEFLTYFQNEAQLEKSRLLSDRFSAERPKGSFSTLEIQRTEQGDSAMYLCASSPSGAREQYFGPGTRLTVT.

This clone was observed once. The gene calls are TRBV29-1 and TRBJ2-1, with a weak D call TRBD2 (7 bases). V was trimmed by 3 bases and J by 9 bases, leaving 9 bases between them. This CDR3 region has 11 residues. Germline V CDR1 and CDR2: SQVTM, ANQGSEA. CDR3 nucleotides: TGCAGCGTTGAGCGGGGGCGTGAGCAGTTCTTC. This encodes CSVERGREQFF.

The DNA of the CDR3 is TGTGCCAGCAAGGTGGAAACCGAAGCTTTCTTT. It translates to CASKVETEAFF. This rearrangement joins TRBV28 to TRBJ1-1; D remains ambiguous. V lost 7 bases, J lost 8 bases, and 11 bases lay in between. This CDR3 is 11 amino acids long. CDR1 MDHEN and CDR2 SYDVKM come from the germline V gene.

CDR3 amino acids: CASSPQTSSTQYF. CDR3 coding DNA: TGCGCCAGCAGCCCTCAGACGTCCAGTACGCAGTATTTT. The rearrangement links TRBV5-1 to TRBJ2-3; D gene uncertain. The length of the CDR3 is 13 residues. Germline values: CDR1 SGHRS, CDR2 YFSETQ. V lost 4 bases and J lost 8, with 14 bases in between. The variable domain in full, with the rest retrieved from reference TRBV5-1 and TRBJ2-3, is KAGVTQTPRYLIKTRGQQVTLSCSPISGHRSVSWYQQTPGQGLQFLFEYFSETQRNKGNFPGRFSGRQFSNSRSEMNVSTLELGDSALYLCASSPQTSSTQYFGPGTRLTVL.